This T cell receptor beta chain was captured in a study of post-analysis software for immune sequencing data. General study findings and limits: The study found TRBV5-6, TRBV5-1 and TRBV20-1 among a few TRBV segments more frequent in patients than controls.

cDNA libraries for TCR beta contained unique molecular identifiers. TCRdb re-derived calls from the PCR reads in MiXCR, one entry per CDR3 protein. The sample lists a few hundred thousand distinct CDR3 sequences; roughly 40% were seen once. On this clonotype: Its cognate antigen is unknown.

The CDR3 extends over 15 amino acids. The ends lost 0 bases at V and 4 bases at J; junction bases unmatched: 5. The germline V gene encodes CDR1 DFQATT and CDR2 SNEGSKA (reference sequence). The chain carries TRBV20-1 and TRBJ2-3, with 9 positions matching TRBD2. The material sequenced was blood. This sequence was found in a girl aged 2-10 years with multiple sclerosis. This CDR3 is CSAREASGNADTQYF. Written as DNA, the CDR3 is TGCAGTGCTAGAGAGGCTAGCGGGAACGCAGATACGCAGTATTTT.